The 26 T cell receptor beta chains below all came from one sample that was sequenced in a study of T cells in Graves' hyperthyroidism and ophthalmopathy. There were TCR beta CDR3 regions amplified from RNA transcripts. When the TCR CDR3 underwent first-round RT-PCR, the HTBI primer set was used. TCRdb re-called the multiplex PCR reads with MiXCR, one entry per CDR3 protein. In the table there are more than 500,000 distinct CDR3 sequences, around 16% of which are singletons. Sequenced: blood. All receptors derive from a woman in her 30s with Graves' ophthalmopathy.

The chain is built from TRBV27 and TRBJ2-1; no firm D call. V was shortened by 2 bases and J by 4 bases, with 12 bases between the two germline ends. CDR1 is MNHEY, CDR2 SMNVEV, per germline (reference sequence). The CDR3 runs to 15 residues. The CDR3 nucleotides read TGTGCCAGCAGTTTAACACAGCCTTTATACAATGAGCAGTTCTTC. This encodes CASSLTQPLYNEQFF.

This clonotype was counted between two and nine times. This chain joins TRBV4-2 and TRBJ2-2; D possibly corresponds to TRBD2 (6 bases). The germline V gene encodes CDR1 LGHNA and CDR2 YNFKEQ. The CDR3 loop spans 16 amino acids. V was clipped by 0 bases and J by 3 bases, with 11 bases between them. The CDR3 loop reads CASSQDPRGDTGELFF. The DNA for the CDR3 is TGTGCCAGCAGCCAAGATCCGCGCGGGGACACCGGGGAGCTGTTTTTT.

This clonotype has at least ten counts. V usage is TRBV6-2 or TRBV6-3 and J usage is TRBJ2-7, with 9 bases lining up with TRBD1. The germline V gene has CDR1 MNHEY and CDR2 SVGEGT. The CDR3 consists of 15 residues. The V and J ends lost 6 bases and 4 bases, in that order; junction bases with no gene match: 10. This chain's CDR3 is CASRITGTGRYEQYF. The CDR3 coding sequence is TGTGCCAGCAGGATCACCGGGACAGGGAGGTACGAGCAGTACTTC.

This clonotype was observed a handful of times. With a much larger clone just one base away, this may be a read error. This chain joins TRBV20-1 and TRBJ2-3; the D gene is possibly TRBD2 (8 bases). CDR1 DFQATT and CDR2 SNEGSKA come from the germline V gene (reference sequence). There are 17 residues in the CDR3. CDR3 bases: TGCAGTGCTGACCGACAGGGCGCACGGGGGGGCACAGATACGCGGTATTTT. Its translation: CSADRQGARGGTDTRYF.

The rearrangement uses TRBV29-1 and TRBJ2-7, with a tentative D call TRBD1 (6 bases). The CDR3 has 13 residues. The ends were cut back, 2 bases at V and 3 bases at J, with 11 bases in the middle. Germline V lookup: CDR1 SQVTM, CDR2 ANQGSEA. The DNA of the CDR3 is TGCAGCGTTGAAAACAGGGATAACTACGAGCAGTACTTC. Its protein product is CSVENRDNYEQYF.

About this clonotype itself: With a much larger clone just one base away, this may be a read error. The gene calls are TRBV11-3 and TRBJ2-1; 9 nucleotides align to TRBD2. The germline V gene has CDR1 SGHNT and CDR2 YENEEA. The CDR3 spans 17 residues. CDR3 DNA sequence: TGTGTCAGCAGCTTAGATCAGGTTAGCGGGAGATATCATGAGCAGTTCTTC. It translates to CVSSLDQVSGRYHEQFF.

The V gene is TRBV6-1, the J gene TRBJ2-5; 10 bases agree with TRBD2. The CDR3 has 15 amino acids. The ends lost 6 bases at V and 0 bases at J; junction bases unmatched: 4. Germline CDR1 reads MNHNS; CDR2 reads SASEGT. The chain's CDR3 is CASRSAGGDQETQYF. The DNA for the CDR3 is TGTGCCAGCAGATCAGCGGGAGGGGACCAAGAGACCCAGTACTTC.

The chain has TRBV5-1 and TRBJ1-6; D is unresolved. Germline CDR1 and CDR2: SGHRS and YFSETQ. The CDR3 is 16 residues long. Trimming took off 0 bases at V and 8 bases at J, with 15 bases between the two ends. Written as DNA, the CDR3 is TGCGCCAGCAGCTTGGTTCCAGCGCTCGGGGATTCACCCCTCCACTTT. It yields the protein CASSLVPALGDSPLHF.

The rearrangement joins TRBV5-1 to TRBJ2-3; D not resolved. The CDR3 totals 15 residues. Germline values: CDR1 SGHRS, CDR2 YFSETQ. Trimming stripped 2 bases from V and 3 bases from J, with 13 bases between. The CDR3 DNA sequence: TGCGCCAGCAGCTTCTTATTGACTGCGACAGATACGCAGTATTTT. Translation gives CASSFLLTATDTQYF.

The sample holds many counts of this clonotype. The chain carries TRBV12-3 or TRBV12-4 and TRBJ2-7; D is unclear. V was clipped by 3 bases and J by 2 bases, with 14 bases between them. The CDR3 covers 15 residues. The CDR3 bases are TGTGCCAGCAGTTTTGCGGCAGTCCAGCCCTACGAGCAGTACTTC. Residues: CASSFAAVQPYEQYF.

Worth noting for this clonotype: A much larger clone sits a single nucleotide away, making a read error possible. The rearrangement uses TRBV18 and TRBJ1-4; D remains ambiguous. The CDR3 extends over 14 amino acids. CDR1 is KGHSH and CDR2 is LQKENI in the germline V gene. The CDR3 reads CASSPPSQNEKLSF. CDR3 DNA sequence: TGTGCCAGCTCACCACCTTCCCAAAATGAAAAACTGTCTTTT. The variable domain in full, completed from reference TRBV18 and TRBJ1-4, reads NAGVMQNPRHLVRRRGQEARLRCSPMKGHSHVYWYRQLPEEGLKFMVYLQKENIIDESGMPKERFSAEFPKEGPSILRIQQVVRGDSAAYFCASSPPSQNEKLSFGSGTQLSVL.

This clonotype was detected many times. CDR3 bases: TGTGCCAGCAGCCCTCAAAAGGGGGCTTCCGGGGAGCTGTTTTTT. Encoded protein: CASSPQKGASGELFF. The V gene is TRBV3-1, the J gene TRBJ2-2; 7 bases agree with TRBD1. The CDR3 is 15 amino acids. Germline CDR1 LGHDT, CDR2 YNNKEL (reference sequence). V was pared by 4 bases and J by 6 bases, with 8 bases of the junction left unmatched.

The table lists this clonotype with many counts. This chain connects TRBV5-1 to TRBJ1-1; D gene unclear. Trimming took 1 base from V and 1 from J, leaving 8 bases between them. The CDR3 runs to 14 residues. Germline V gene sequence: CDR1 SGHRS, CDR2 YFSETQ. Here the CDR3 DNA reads TGCGCCAGCAGCTTGCAAGGTCCGAACACTGAAGCTTTCTTT. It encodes CASSLQGPNTEAFF.

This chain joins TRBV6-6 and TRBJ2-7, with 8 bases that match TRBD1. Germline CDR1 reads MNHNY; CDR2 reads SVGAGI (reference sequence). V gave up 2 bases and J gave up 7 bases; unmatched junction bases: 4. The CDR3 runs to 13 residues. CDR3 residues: CASSYTTGVEQYF. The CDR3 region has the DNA TGTGCCAGCAGTTACACGACAGGGGTGGAGCAGTACTTC.

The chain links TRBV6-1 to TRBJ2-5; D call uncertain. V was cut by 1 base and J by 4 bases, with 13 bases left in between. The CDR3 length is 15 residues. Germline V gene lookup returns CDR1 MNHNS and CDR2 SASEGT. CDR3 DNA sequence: TGTGCCAGCAGTGAAGAACCGACGGCCGGAGAGACCCAGTACTTC. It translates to CASSEEPTAGETQYF.

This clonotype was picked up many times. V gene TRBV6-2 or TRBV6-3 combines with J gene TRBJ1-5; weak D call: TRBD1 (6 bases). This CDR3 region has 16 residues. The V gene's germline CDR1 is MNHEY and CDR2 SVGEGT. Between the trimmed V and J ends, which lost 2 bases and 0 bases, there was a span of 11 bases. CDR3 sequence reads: CASSYTAGDSNQPQHF. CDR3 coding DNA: TGTGCCAGCAGTTACACGGCAGGGGATAGCAATCAGCCCCAGCATTTT.

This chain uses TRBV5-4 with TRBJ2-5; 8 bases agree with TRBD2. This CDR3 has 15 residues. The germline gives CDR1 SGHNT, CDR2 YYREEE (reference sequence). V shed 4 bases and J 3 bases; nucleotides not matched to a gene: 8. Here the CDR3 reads CASSGSSGLKETQYF. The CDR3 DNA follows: TGTGCCAGCAGCGGGTCTAGCGGGTTGAAAGAGACCCAGTACTTC.

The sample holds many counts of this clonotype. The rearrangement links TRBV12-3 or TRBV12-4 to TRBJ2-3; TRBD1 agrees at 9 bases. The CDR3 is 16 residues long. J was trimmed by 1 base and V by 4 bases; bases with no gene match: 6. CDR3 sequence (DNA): TGTGCCAGCAGTTGTATCGGGACAGGGTGCACAGATACGCAGTATTTT. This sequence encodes CASSCIGTGCTDTQYF.

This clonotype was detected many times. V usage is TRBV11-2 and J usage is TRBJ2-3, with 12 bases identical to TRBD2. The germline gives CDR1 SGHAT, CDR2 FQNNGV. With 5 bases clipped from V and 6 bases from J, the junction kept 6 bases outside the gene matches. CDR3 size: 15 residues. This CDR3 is CASSPSGGVLDTQYF. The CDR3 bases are TGTGCCAGCAGCCCTAGCGGGGGGGTCCTGGATACGCAGTATTTT.

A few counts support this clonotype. The CDR3 DNA follows: TGTGCCAGCTCAGCCCTGGGACTGAACTACGAGCAGTACTTC. Its translation is CASSALGLNYEQYF. The chain couples TRBV18 to TRBJ2-7, with D possibly TRBD2 on 6 matching bases. The V end was cut by 5 bases, the J end by 3 bases, with 14 bases between. The CDR3 consists of 14 residues. Germline V gene sequence: CDR1 KGHSH, CDR2 LQKENI.

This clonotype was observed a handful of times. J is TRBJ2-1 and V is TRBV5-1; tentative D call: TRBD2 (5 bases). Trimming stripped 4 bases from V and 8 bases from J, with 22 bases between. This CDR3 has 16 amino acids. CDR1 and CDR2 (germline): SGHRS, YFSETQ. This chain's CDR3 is CASSPTRTPGWDEQFF. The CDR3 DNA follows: TGCGCCAGCAGCCCGACCCGGACTCCGGGGTGGGATGAGCAGTTCTTC. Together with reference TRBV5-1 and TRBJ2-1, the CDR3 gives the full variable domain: KAGVTQTPRYLIKTRGQQVTLSCSPISGHRSVSWYQQTPGQGLQFLFEYFSETQRNKGNFPGRFSGRQFSNSRSEMNVSTLELGDSALYLCASSPTRTPGWDEQFFGPGTRLTVL.

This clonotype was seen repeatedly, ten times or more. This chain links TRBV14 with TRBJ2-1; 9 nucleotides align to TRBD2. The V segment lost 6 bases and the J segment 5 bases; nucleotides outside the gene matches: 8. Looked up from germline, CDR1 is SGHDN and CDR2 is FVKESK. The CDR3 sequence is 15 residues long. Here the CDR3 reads CASRPLAGPDNEQFF. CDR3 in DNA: TGTGCCAGCAGGCCTCTAGCGGGGCCTGACAATGAGCAGTTCTTC.

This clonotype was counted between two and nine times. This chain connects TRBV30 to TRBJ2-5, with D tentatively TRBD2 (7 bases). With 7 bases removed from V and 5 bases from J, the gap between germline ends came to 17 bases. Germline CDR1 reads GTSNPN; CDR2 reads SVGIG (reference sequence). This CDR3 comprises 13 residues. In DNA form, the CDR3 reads TGTGCCTTGAGGGAGGGGGTCTGGGAGACCCAGTACTTC. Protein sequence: CALREGVWETQYF. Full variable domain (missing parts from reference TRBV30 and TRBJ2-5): SQTIHQWPATLVQPVGSPLSLECTVEGTSNPNLYWYRQAAGRGLQLLFYSVGIGQISSEVPQNLSASRPQDRQFILSSKKLLLSDSGFYLCALREGVWETQYFGPGTRLLVL.

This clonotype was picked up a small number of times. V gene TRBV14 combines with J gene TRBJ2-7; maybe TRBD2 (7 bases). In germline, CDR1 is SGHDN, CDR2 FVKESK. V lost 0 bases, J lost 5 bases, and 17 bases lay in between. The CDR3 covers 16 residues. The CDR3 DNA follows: TGTGCCAGCAGCCAAGATATGGGGGGGGCGCAGAACGAGCAGTACTTC. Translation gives CASSQDMGGAQNEQYF.

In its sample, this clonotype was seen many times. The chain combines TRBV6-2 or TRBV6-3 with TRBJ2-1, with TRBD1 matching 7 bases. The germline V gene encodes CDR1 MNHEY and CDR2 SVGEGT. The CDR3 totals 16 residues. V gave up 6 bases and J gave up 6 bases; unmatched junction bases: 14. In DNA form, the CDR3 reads TGTGCCAGCAGCCCTACGACAGGGTGGAGTGGCAATGAGCAGTTCTTC. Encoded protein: CASSPTTGWSGNEQFF.

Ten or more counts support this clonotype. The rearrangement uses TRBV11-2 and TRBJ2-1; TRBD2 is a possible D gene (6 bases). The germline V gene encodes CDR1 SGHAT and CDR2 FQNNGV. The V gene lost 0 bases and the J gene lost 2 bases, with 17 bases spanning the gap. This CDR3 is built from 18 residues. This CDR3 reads CASSLDTETGVTYNEQFF. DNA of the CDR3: TGTGCCAGCAGCTTAGATACAGAGACGGGAGTCACCTACAATGAGCAGTTCTTC.